This passage covers 17 T cell receptor beta chains from one sample sequenced in a study of shared clonotypes between healthy human individuals. Sequenced by immunoSEQ multiplex PCR; TCRdb stores in-frame clones only, minus some. Here the sample spans around 2.1 million clones, about 92% being singletons. The naive CD8 population came from CD45RO-negative cells selected for CCR7, without terminally differentiated effector memory CD45RA+ cells. Sequenced: naive CD8+ T cells from PBMCs. The receptors come from a man between 18 and 29 years old in good health. Some clones in this sample may be carry-over from other donors' samples.

CDR3 bases: TGTGCCAGCAGCCCCCATGGAGCGGGAGAGACCCAGTACTTC. Protein: CASSPHGAGETQYF. This rearrangement joins TRBV9 to TRBJ2-5; weak D call: TRBD2 (6 bases). Per the germline V gene, CDR1 is SGDLS and CDR2 is YYNGEE. V dropped 4 bases and J dropped 4 bases, with 14 bases sitting between them. The CDR3 loop spans 14 amino acids.

The chain is built from TRBV9 and TRBJ2-2, with D perhaps TRBD2 (6 bases). CDR3 length: 15 residues. In germline, CDR1 is SGDLS, CDR2 YYNGEE. V was trimmed by 3 bases and J by 5 bases, leaving 14 bases between them. The CDR3 DNA reads TGTGCCAGCAGCGGACTAGAAGGGCCTACCGGGGAGCTGTTTTTT. Translation: CASSGLEGPTGELFF.

This clone showed up just a few times. Mismatch with germline at one junction end may stem from a read error. This chain joins TRBV4-1 and TRBJ1-2; a possible D gene is TRBD1 (6 bases). The CDR3 loop spans 14 amino acids. The germline V gene encodes CDR1 MGHRA and CDR2 YSYEKL. CDR3 DNA sequence: TGCGCCAGCAGTCAAGTAGGGGGGGACTATGGCTACACCTTC. Its protein product is CASSQVGGDYGYTF.

In its sample, this clone was seen a few times. The identical CDR3 is also encoded by other nucleotide sequences in the sample. V is TRBV4-2 and J is TRBJ1-1; D is undetermined. The germline V gene has CDR1 LGHNA and CDR2 YNFKEQ. The length of the CDR3 is 13 residues. V was pared by 1 base and J by 2 bases, with 5 bases between. CDR3: CASSQVLNTEAFF. The CDR3 coding sequence is TGTGCCAGCAGCCAAGTTTTAAACACTGAAGCTTTCTTT.

The DNA for the CDR3 is TGTGCCAGCAGCTTGGACTCTGGCTACACCTTC. Its translation: CASSLDSGYTF. The chain uses TRBV5-4 and TRBJ1-2; D is unclear. The CDR3 has 11 residues. V was trimmed by 0 bases and J by 7 bases, leaving 4 bases between them. The V gene's germline CDR1 is SGHNT and CDR2 YYREEE (reference sequence). Supplemented by reference TRBV5-4 and TRBJ1-2, the full variable domain reads ETGVTQSPTHLIKTRGQQVTLRCSSQSGHNTVSWYQQALGQGPQFIFQYYREEENGRGNFPPRFSGLQFPNYSSELNVNALELDDSALYLCASSLDSGYTFGSGTRLTVV.

This chain uses TRBV7-9 with TRBJ2-7; D gene ambiguous. This CDR3 is 18 amino acids long. Germline V gene data show CDR1 as SEHNR and CDR2 as FQNEAQ (reference sequence). Trimming took off 0 bases at V and 0 bases at J, with 18 bases between the two ends. CDR3 sequence (DNA): TGTGCCAGCAGCTTAGCCGGTGGCAGGCGAAACGGCTCCTACGAGCAGTACTTC. Translated: CASSLAGGRRNGSYEQYF.

The sample holds one count of this clone. The chain combines TRBV13 with TRBJ2-7, with a weak D call TRBD1 (6 bases). V was shortened by 5 bases and J by 1 base, with 12 bases between the two germline ends. This CDR3 has 14 residues. Germline-derived CDR1 and CDR2 are PRHDT and FYEKMQ (reference sequence). The CDR3 coding sequence is TGTGCCAGCAGCCCCGAGGGGGAGTCCTACGAGCAGTACTTC. Protein sequence: CASSPEGESYEQYF.

The chain joins TRBV15 to TRBJ2-5; possibly TRBD2 for D (6 bases). The CDR3 loop spans 16 amino acids. From germline, CDR1 is LNHNV and CDR2 YYDKDF (reference sequence). V was clipped by 0 bases and J by 2 bases, with 13 bases between them. CDR3 in DNA: TGTGCCACCAGCAGAGATCTTGCGGGGATGCAAGAGACCCAGTACTTC. Translating it yields CATSRDLAGMQETQYF.

V is TRBV5-6 and J is TRBJ2-1, with D possibly being TRBD1 (5 bases). The V and J ends lost 0 bases and 11 bases respectively, with 15 bases between them. The CDR3 loop spans 14 amino acids. CDR1 SGHDT and CDR2 YYEEEE come from the germline V gene. The CDR3 region is CASSLGQGWPKQFF. The DNA of the CDR3 is TGTGCCAGCAGCTTGGGGCAGGGTTGGCCAAAGCAGTTCTTC.

Here the CDR3 reads CASSQGFVYNEQFF. For the CDR3, the DNA is TGCGCCAGCAGCCAAGGGTTCGTATACAATGAGCAGTTCTTC. The chain couples TRBV4-3 to TRBJ2-1; no clear D. V shed 1 base and J shed 4 bases, with 8 bases lying between them. The germline CDR1 and CDR2 sequences are LGHNA and YSLEER. CDR3 length: 14 amino acids.

V usage is TRBV9 and J usage is TRBJ2-3; D tentatively reads TRBD1 or TRBD2 (6 bases each). The CDR3 totals 16 residues. V lost 0 bases and J lost 0, with 11 bases in between. The V gene's germline CDR1 is SGDLS and CDR2 YYNGEE. The CDR3 sequence is CASSVVGGASTDTQYF. For the CDR3, the DNA is TGTGCCAGCAGCGTAGTGGGGGGCGCGAGCACAGATACGCAGTATTTT.

In DNA form, the CDR3 reads TGTGCCAGCAGTACCTATAGCGGGGGGGACTCCTACGAGCAGTACTTC. This gives the protein CASSTYSGGDSYEQYF. The V call is TRBV27, the J call TRBJ2-7; TRBD2 matches 11 bases. The germline CDR1 and CDR2 sequences are MNHEY and SMNVEV (reference sequence). This CDR3 spans 16 amino acids. V shed 5 bases and J 0 bases; nucleotides not matched to a gene: 6.

The V call is TRBV27, the J call TRBJ2-5, with 11 bases identical to TRBD2. The CDR3 is 15 residues long. In germline, CDR1 is MNHEY, CDR2 SMNVEV (reference sequence). Unmatched junction bases numbered 10, after V lost 8 bases and J lost 5 bases. The CDR3 protein is CASGGLAGRKETQYF. CDR3 in DNA: TGTGCCAGCGGAGGACTAGCGGGCAGGAAGGAGACCCAGTACTTC.

About this clone: The junction does not match germline at one end; this may be a read error. The chain recombines TRBV6-5 with TRBJ2-7, with TRBD1 identical over 10 bases. CDR1 and CDR2 (germline): MNHEY, SVGAGI. This CDR3 contains 14 residues. CDR3 sequence (DNA): TGTACCAGCAGCGGGACAGGGGAGGGAGACGAGCAGTACTTC. It specifies CTSSGTGEGDEQYF.

The genes are TRBV9 and TRBJ1-2, with 9 nucleotides matching TRBD1. V lost 4 bases, J lost 4 bases, and 5 bases stayed unmatched. The CDR3 consists of 14 residues. In germline, CDR1 is SGDLS, CDR2 YYNGEE. The CDR3 loop reads CASSTRQGGYGYTF. The CDR3 region has the DNA TGTGCCAGCAGCACCCGACAGGGGGGCTATGGCTACACCTTC.

This clone was recorded only once. The chain couples TRBV28 to TRBJ2-7; D is perhaps TRBD2 (6 bases). The ends were cut back, 6 bases at V and 1 base at J, with 19 bases in the middle. The CDR3 totals 16 residues. Germline lookup yields CDR1 MDHEN and CDR2 SYDVKM. CDR3 coding DNA: TGTGCCAGCAGGAACCCGCCAGCGGGCTTATCCTACGAGCAGTACTTC. Its translation is CASRNPPAGLSYEQYF.

This clone was seen only once. The chain is built from TRBV5-4 and TRBJ2-1, with 11 bases fitting TRBD2. The V gene's germline CDR1 is SGHNT and CDR2 YYREEE (reference sequence). CDR3 length: 16 residues. J gave up 2 bases and V 4 bases, and 5 bases lay outside the gene matches. CDR3 in amino acids: CASSPELAGAYNEQFF. In DNA form, the CDR3 reads TGTGCCAGCAGCCCAGAACTAGCGGGAGCCTACAATGAGCAGTTCTTC.